The rows below give T cell receptor beta chains drawn from one sample of a study of blood T cells in healthy people across ages. Each CDR3 protein is one row after TCRdb ran MiXCR on the 5' RACE reads. The profile shows some 920,000 distinct CDR3 sequences, roughly 50% of them singletons. Sequences were obtained from blood. The receptor set was obtained from a woman aged 55-69 years in good health. The CDR3 runs from the conserved cysteine through the conserved F or W. D genes are given only for firm matches. Clone size is shown for a subset of rows, as once, few, many or a class of expanded clone.

size: -
D: -
V: TRBV20-1
J: TRBJ2-7
CDR3: CSVPRSYEQYF
DNA: TGCAGTGTCCCCCGGTCCTACGAGCAGTACTTC

size: -
D: -
V: TRBV6-1
J: TRBJ2-4
CDR3: CASSARTPYNKNIQYF
DNA: TGTGCCAGCAGTGCCCGGACACCGTATAACAAAAACATTCAGTACTTC

size: -
D: TRBD1
V: TRBV2
J: TRBJ2-7
CDR3: CASSEGTGYYEQYF
DNA: TGTGCCAGCAGTGAGGGGACAGGATACTACGAGCAGTACTTC

size: -
D: -
V: TRBV2
J: TRBJ2-7
CDR3: CARIINYEQYF
DNA: TGTGCCAGGATAATAAACTACGAGCAGTACTTC

size: -
D: TRBD2
V: TRBV29-1
J: TRBJ2-3
CDR3: CSVTISGRTSTDTQYF
DNA: TGCAGCGTCACGATTAGCGGGAGAACTAGCACAGATACGCAGTATTTT

size: once
D: TRBD2
V: TRBV10-3
J: TRBJ2-7
CDR3: CAISALGLAGDNEQYF
DNA: TGTGCCATCAGTGCCCTTGGACTAGCCGGCGACAATGAGCAGTACTTC

size: once
D: -
V: TRBV7-2
J: TRBJ2-7
CDR3: CASSFPSARSSYEQYF
DNA: TGTGCCAGCAGCTTCCCTAGCGCTAGAAGCTCCTACGAGCAGTACTTC

size: few
D: -
V: TRBV20-1
J: TRBJ1-6
CDR3: CSARSVTGNSPLHF
DNA: TGCAGTGCTAGAAGTGTCACCGGTAATTCACCCCTCCACTTT

size: -
D: -
V: TRBV6-2/TRBV6-3
J: TRBJ1-5
CDR3: CASSYRRREFSNQPQHF
DNA: TGTGCCAGCAGTTATCGACGCAGGGAATTTAGCAATCAGCCCCAGCATTTT

size: few
D: -
V: TRBV7-2
J: TRBJ2-7
CDR3: CASSLDVLRGGEQYF
DNA: TGTGCCAGCAGCTTAGATGTCCTAAGGGGGGGGGAGCAGTACTTC

size: -
D: TRBD2
V: TRBV9
J: TRBJ2-1
CDR3: CASSVATRTSGANDEQFF
DNA: TGTGCCAGCAGCGTAGCTACCCGCACTAGCGGGGCCAACGATGAGCAGTTCTTC

size: -
D: -
V: TRBV28
J: TRBJ2-1
CDR3: CASRTEQEGPNEQFF
DNA: TGTGCCAGCAGGACGGAGCAGGAGGGCCCCAATGAGCAGTTCTTC

size: few
D: -
V: TRBV12-3/TRBV12-4
J: TRBJ2-1
CDR3: CATSRGGGSSSYNEQFF
DNA: TGTGCCACCTCTCGAGGGGGCGGGAGCAGCTCCTACAATGAGCAGTTCTTC

size: -
D: -
V: TRBV28
J: TRBJ2-7
CDR3: CASSLPPPDWSYEQYF
DNA: TGTGCCAGCAGTTTACCACCGCCGGACTGGAGCTACGAGCAGTACTTC

size: few
D: -
V: TRBV12-3/TRBV12-4
J: TRBJ2-1
CDR3: CASSSVIPANEQFF
DNA: TGTGCCAGCAGTTCGGTCATCCCGGCGAATGAGCAGTTCTTC

size: -
D: -
V: TRBV7-2
J: TRBJ2-4
CDR3: CASGFFLAEGGAKNIQYF
DNA: TGTGCCAGCGGATTCTTCCTAGCGGAAGGGGGGGCCAAAAACATTCAGTACTTC

size: once
D: TRBD2
V: TRBV6-2/TRBV6-3
J: TRBJ2-2
CDR3: CASSYYGTSGSDPTGELFF
DNA: TGTGCCAGCAGTTACTATGGGACTAGCGGGAGTGATCCTACCGGGGAGCTGTTTTTT

size: -
D: -
V: TRBV4-1
J: TRBJ2-7
CDR3: CASRSLRDKDHYEQYF
DNA: TGCGCCAGCAGATCCCTGAGGGACAAGGACCACTACGAGCAGTACTTC

size: -
D: -
V: TRBV20-1
J: TRBJ2-7
CDR3: CSASPGAYEQYF
DNA: TGCAGTGCTAGTCCCGGGGCCTACGAGCAGTACTTC

size: -
D: -
V: TRBV5-1
J: TRBJ2-7
CDR3: CASSALVGATYNEQYF
DNA: TGCGCCAGCAGCGCCTTAGTGGGAGCGACTTACAATGAGCAGTACTTC

size: -
D: -
V: TRBV11-1
J: TRBJ2-7
CDR3: CASSFGESLNEQYF
DNA: TGTGCCAGCAGCTTCGGAGAGAGTCTAAACGAGCAGTACTTC

size: -
D: -
V: TRBV18
J: TRBJ2-3
CDR3: CASSGFDTQYF
DNA: TGTGCCAGCTCAGGGTTCGATACGCAGTATTTT

size: -
D: -
V: TRBV7-8
J: TRBJ1-2
CDR3: CASSPQRQRDYTF
DNA: TGTGCCAGCAGCCCGCAGAGGCAAAGGGACTACACCTTC

size: many
D: -
V: TRBV7-3
J: TRBJ1-1
CDR3: CASSFRKGPNTEAFF
DNA: TGTGCCAGCAGCTTCCGGAAGGGGCCGAACACTGAAGCTTTCTTT

size: -
D: TRBD1
V: TRBV5-6
J: TRBJ1-2
CDR3: CVSNRNRGNYGYTF
DNA: TGTGTCAGCAATCGAAACAGGGGGAACTATGGCTACACCTTC

size: once
D: -
V: TRBV10-3
J: TRBJ2-3
CDR3: CAIRGGPGDADTQYF
DNA: TGTGCCATCAGGGGGGGCCCTGGCGACGCAGATACGCAGTATTTT

size: -
D: TRBD1
V: TRBV6-2/TRBV6-3
J: TRBJ1-1
CDR3: CASSYSDRGYTEAFF
DNA: TGTGCCAGCAGTTACTCTGACAGGGGTTACACTGAAGCTTTCTTT

size: -
D: TRBD1
V: TRBV20-1
J: TRBJ2-3
CDR3: CSAQDRETNTDTQYF
DNA: TGCAGTGCCCAGGACAGGGAAACCAACACAGATACGCAGTATTTT

size: once
D: -
V: TRBV12-3/TRBV12-4
J: TRBJ1-5
CDR3: CASSRADNQPQHF
DNA: TGTGCCAGCAGCCGCGCGGACAATCAGCCCCAGCATTTT

size: -
D: -
V: TRBV20-1
J: TRBJ2-7
CDR3: CSATGTPYEQYF
DNA: TGCAGTGCGACAGGTACCCCCTACGAGCAGTACTTC

size: -
D: -
V: TRBV6-5
J: TRBJ1-2
CDR3: CASSYRQVNYGYTF
DNA: TGTGCCAGCAGTTACAGACAGGTCAACTATGGCTACACCTTC

size: -
D: TRBD1
V: TRBV7-9
J: TRBJ1-2
CDR3: CASSGPPGTAYGYTF
DNA: TGTGCCAGCAGCGGACCTCCTGGGACAGCATATGGCTACACCTTC

size: -
D: TRBD1
V: TRBV7-9
J: TRBJ1-2
CDR3: CASSSQGQHDYYGYTF
DNA: TGTGCCAGCAGCTCCCAGGGACAGCATGACTACTATGGCTACACCTTC

size: -
D: -
V: TRBV20-1
J: TRBJ2-7
CDR3: CSARLHNTYEQYF
DNA: TGCAGTGCTAGACTGCACAACACCTACGAGCAGTACTTC

size: few
D: -
V: TRBV29-1
J: TRBJ2-5
CDR3: CSISDQGGRETQYF
DNA: TGCAGCATATCCGACCAGGGCGGGCGGGAGACCCAGTACTTC

size: few
D: -
V: TRBV3-1
J: TRBJ2-5
CDR3: CASSQDLARETQYF
DNA: TGTGCCAGCAGCCAAGATCTAGCTCGAGAGACCCAGTACTTC

size: -
D: TRBD2
V: TRBV6-5
J: TRBJ2-7
CDR3: CASTGERTSFSYEQYF
DNA: TGTGCCAGCACCGGAGAGAGGACTAGCTTCTCCTACGAGCAGTACTTC

size: -
D: TRBD2
V: TRBV15
J: TRBJ2-3
CDR3: CSTSSGGLTDTQYF
DNA: TGTTCCACCAGCAGCGGGGGGCTCACAGATACGCAGTATTTT

size: few
D: TRBD2
V: TRBV6-2/TRBV6-3
J: TRBJ2-7
CDR3: CASSYSLGTSVREQYF
DNA: TGTGCCAGCAGTTACTCTCTCGGGACTAGCGTCAGGGAGCAGTACTTC

size: -
D: -
V: TRBV14
J: TRBJ2-5
CDR3: CASSQDLEGQLQETQYF
DNA: TGTGCCAGCAGCCAAGATCTTGAGGGACAACTACAAGAGACCCAGTACTTC

size: -
D: TRBD2
V: TRBV5-1
J: TRBJ2-1
CDR3: CASSSQRGDYNEQFF
DNA: TGCGCCAGCAGCTCCCAGCGGGGGGATTACAATGAGCAGTTCTTC